This TCR beta chain was obtained from a study of regulatory T cells in long-lasting Graves disease. HTBI primers from iRepertoire and Arm-PCR of CDR3 regions yielded the TCR beta libraries. How the authors handled the data: Among the samples, 62 TRBV and 14 to 15 TRBJ segments were identified. TCRdb re-called the multiplex PCR reads with MiXCR, one entry per CDR3 protein. It is TCRdb's table, rather than the study itself, that gives the V and J calls and clone size. This table has a few hundred thousand distinct CDR3 sequences, roughly 24% appearing once. Stated time point: persistent/refractory GD, antithyroid drugs over 5 years with positive TRAb. There was RNA extracted from PBMCs, and the TCR library was made from it. Points from the study as a whole: Persistent Graves' patients had lower TCR diversity than newly diagnosed ones.

Details on this clonotype: What it binds is unknown.

Germline V lookup: CDR1 SEHNR, CDR2 FQNEAQ (reference sequence). The CDR3 length is 14 residues. V was cut by 6 bases and J by 0 bases, with 9 bases left in between. This TCR was recovered from a woman between 40 and 50 years old with Graves disease. Sequences were derived from peripheral blood mononuclear cells (PBMCs), sampled when the disease was refractory, from a patient treated with antithyroid drugs. V usage is TRBV7-9 and J usage is TRBJ1-3; no reliable D call. The CDR3 coding sequence is TGTGCCAGCAGGGTACATGACTCTGGAAACACCATATATTTT. Its protein is CASRVHDSGNTIYF. Looking up the rest from reference TRBV7-9 and TRBJ1-3 gives the full variable domain: DTGVSQNPRHKITKRGQNVTFRCDPISEHNRLYWYRQTLGQGPEFLTYFQNEAQLEKSRLLSDRFSAERPKGSFSTLEIQRTEQGDSAMYLCASRVHDSGNTIYFGEGSWLTVV.